Below are 10 T cell receptor beta chains sequenced from a single sample in a study of T cell responses to AZD1222 COVID-19 vaccine. The protocol was immunoSEQ multiplex PCR, while the TCRdb copy is restricted to in-frame clones and leaves out a portion. Of around 100,000 clones listed, approximately 88% are singletons. The sequences come from peripheral blood, collected on day 0 of AZD1222 vaccination. Source of these receptors: an adult in good health.

This chain uses TRBV2 with TRBJ1-6, with D maybe TRBD1 (6 bases). The germline gives CDR1 SNHLY, CDR2 FYNNEI. The CDR3 extends over 13 amino acids. Trimming took off 11 bases at V and 7 bases at J, with 15 bases between the two ends. Written as DNA, the CDR3 is TGTGCCGGGACCTGGACAGAGAATTCACCCCTCCACTTT. Its protein is CAGTWTENSPLHF.

The chain employs TRBV28 and TRBJ1-3, with D tentatively TRBD1 (5 bases). The germline CDR1 and CDR2 sequences are MDHEN and SYDVKM. This CDR3 comprises 15 residues. Trimming removed 5 bases from V and 0 bases from J, with 11 bases in between. The CDR3 sequence is CASSRDGLSGNTIYF. The DNA for the CDR3 is TGTGCCAGCAGTCGGGACGGACTCTCTGGAAACACCATATATTTT.

The chain employs TRBV6-5 and TRBJ1-1, with D possibly being TRBD1 (5 bases). The germline CDR1 and CDR2 sequences are MNHEY and SVGAGI. The CDR3 consists of 15 residues. The V end was cut by 7 bases, the J end by 6 bases, with 21 bases between. CDR3 DNA sequence: TGTGCCAGCACTTTTCGCCCCGCTGGGGCATCTGAAGCTTTCTTT. It encodes CASTFRPAGASEAFF.

The chain employs TRBV6-5 and TRBJ1-2, with TRBD1 as a possible D gene (5 bases). The CDR3 runs 14 residues. Trimming shortened V by 3 bases and J by 1 base, and 9 bases separated the two germline ends. The V gene's germline CDR1 is MNHEY and CDR2 SVGAGI. The CDR3 DNA sequence: TGTGCCAGCAGTTATGGGGGTTTTAACTATGGCTACACCTTC. Translated: CASSYGGFNYGYTF.

In DNA form, the CDR3 reads TGTGCCAGCAGCTTAGTGGGCCTTAATATAAACTATGGCTACACCTTC. It codes for CASSLVGLNINYGYTF. The rearrangement uses TRBV7-8 and TRBJ1-2; no definite D call. V was clipped by 1 base and J by 2 bases, with 14 bases between them. Germline loops: CDR1 SGHVS, CDR2 FQNEAQ. This CDR3 is 16 amino acids long. The full variable domain, with the rest looked up from reference TRBV7-8 and TRBJ1-2, is GAGVSQSPRYKVAKRGQDVALRCDPISGHVSLFWYQQALGQGPEFLTYFQNEAQLDKSGLPSDRFFAERPEGSVSTLKIQRTQQEDSAVYLCASSLVGLNINYGYTFGSGTRLTVV.

The chain has TRBV6-1 and TRBJ2-5, with 11 bases matching TRBD2. V dropped 2 bases and J dropped 0; count of bases not matched to a gene: 5. Germline assignment: CDR1 MNHNS and CDR2 SASEGT. CDR3 size: 17 residues. The CDR3 protein is CASSELAGGLYQETQYF. Here the CDR3 DNA reads TGTGCCAGCAGTGAACTAGCGGGAGGATTATACCAAGAGACCCAGTACTTC.

The chain combines TRBV27 with TRBJ1-6; D is undetermined. Trimming removed 3 bases at V and 11 bases at J, with 11 bases between. Germline V gives CDR1 MNHEY, CDR2 SMNVEV (reference sequence). The CDR3 is made up of 13 amino acids. DNA of the CDR3: TGTGCCAGCAGTTTTGGGGTTTTGGCACCCCTCCACTTT. The encoded protein is CASSFGVLAPLHF.

V and J are TRBV19 and TRBJ1-3, with 8 bases that match TRBD1. V lost 7 bases to trimming and J lost 3 bases; unmatched junction nucleotides: 5. This CDR3 region has 14 residues. Germline CDR1 reads LNHDA; CDR2 reads SQIVND (reference sequence). CDR3 protein: CASNQGAFGNTIYF. In nucleotides, the CDR3 is TGTGCCAGTAACCAGGGGGCTTTTGGAAACACCATATATTTT.

J is TRBJ2-2 and V is TRBV19; D is uncertain. The CDR3 spans 13 residues. Trimming took off 3 bases at V and 4 bases at J, with 6 bases between the two ends. Germline lookup yields CDR1 LNHDA and CDR2 SQIVND (reference sequence). CDR3 DNA: TGTGCCAGTAGTATTAGAGGCACCGGGGAGCTGTTTTTT. This codes for CASSIRGTGELFF.

The rearrangement joins TRBV11-2 to TRBJ1-6; 7 bases line up with TRBD1. From germline, CDR1 is SGHAT and CDR2 FQNNGV. The CDR3 spans 16 residues. After removal of 3 bases from V and 7 bases from J, the junction contained 9 bases not matched to a gene. The CDR3 sequence is CASSLGRTGKNSPLHF. The CDR3 region has the DNA TGTGCCAGCAGCTTGGGTCGGACAGGCAAGAATTCACCCCTCCACTTT.